A single sample is the source of the 14 T cell receptor beta chains below, sequenced in a study of blood T cell repertoires in COVID-19 (dated by TCRdb to the early 2020s). Library construction relied on the immunoSEQ multiplex PCR assay. TCRdb retrieved this table from immuneACCESS and kept in-frame rearrangements only. Not all clones are present; in checked studies, unresolved V genes account for under half, and no reason is known for the remainder. This sample gives approximately 390,000 clones in total; more than 75% of them show up just once. The biggest ten clones account for roughly 9.4% of the sample. Sequencing was performed on PBMCs or T cells enriched from blood (not recorded which). The receptors stem from a woman aged 50 to 60 who had recovered from COVID-19.

The chain couples TRBV19 to TRBJ1-6; D is ambiguous. The CDR3 runs to 15 residues. V was trimmed by 4 bases and J by 9 bases, leaving 16 bases between them. Germline CDR1 LNHDA, CDR2 SQIVND (reference sequence). CDR3 residues: CASSTQVLPTSPLHF. CDR3 DNA: TGTGCCAGTAGTACCCAGGTTTTGCCGACTTCACCCCTCCACTTT.

This clone was counted a single time. The chain recombines TRBV9 with TRBJ1-1; TRBD1 agrees at 7 bases. V lost 5 bases, J lost 9 bases, and 10 bases stayed unmatched. The CDR3 is 13 amino acids. The germline V gene has CDR1 SGDLS and CDR2 YYNGEE. As DNA, the CDR3 is TGTGCCAGCAGGGGGGACAGAAGCGGACAAGCTTTCTTT. Translated, it gives CASRGDRSGQAFF. The full variable domain, its missing parts supplied by reference TRBV9 and TRBJ1-1, is DSGVTQTPKHLITATGQRVTLRCSPRSGDLSVYWYQQSLDQGLQFLIQYYNGEERAKGNILERFSAQQFPDLHSELNLSSLELGDSALYFCASRGDRSGQAFFGQGTRLTVV.

The chain uses TRBV5-4 and TRBJ2-7, with a possible D match to TRBD2 (6 bases). CDR3 length: 13 amino acids. Germline V gene lookup returns CDR1 SGHNT and CDR2 YYREEE (reference sequence). V lost 4 bases to trimming and J lost 6 bases, with 14 bases between them. CDR3 coding DNA: TGTGCCAGCAGCCTTAACGGGGGAATCGAGCAGTACTTC. This translates into CASSLNGGIEQYF. The whole variable domain, remainder taken from reference TRBV5-4 and TRBJ2-7, is ETGVTQSPTHLIKTRGQQVTLRCSSQSGHNTVSWYQQALGQGPQFIFQYYREEENGRGNFPPRFSGLQFPNYSSELNVNALELDDSALYLCASSLNGGIEQYFGPGTRLTVT.

This rearrangement joins TRBV7-9 to TRBJ1-2; D is undetermined. V was trimmed by 2 bases and J by 7 bases, leaving 5 bases between them. CDR1 SEHNR and CDR2 FQNEAQ come from the germline V gene (reference sequence). The CDR3 covers 11 residues. CDR3 sequence (DNA): TGTGCCAGCAGCTTACGGGGTGGCTACACCTTC. Amino acid sequence: CASSLRGGYTF.

This clone was found once. The chain joins TRBV12-3 or TRBV12-4 to TRBJ1-1; a possible D gene is TRBD1 (5 bases). The CDR3 runs 13 residues. Trimming removed 3 bases from V and 1 base from J, with 6 bases in between. The CDR3 nucleotides are TGTGCCAGCAGTTTTCAGGGGAACACTGAAGCTTTCTTT. It is translated as CASSFQGNTEAFF.

The chain is built from TRBV7-9 and TRBJ1-5; D is perhaps TRBD1 (5 bases). The length of the CDR3 is 17 residues. Trimming stripped 1 base from V and 2 bases from J, with 15 bases between. Germline assignment: CDR1 SEHNR and CDR2 FQNEAQ (reference sequence). The CDR3 nucleotides are TGTGCCAGCAGCTTAGTTGTTTCGGGGGGAGGCAATCAGCCCCAGCATTTT. Translation: CASSLVVSGGGNQPQHF.

CDR3 region: CASSFGIRGTNEKLFF. CDR3 sequence (DNA): TGCGCCAGCAGCTTCGGTATAAGGGGAACTAATGAAAAACTGTTTTTT. The rearrangement uses TRBV5-1 and TRBJ1-4; TRBD1 might be the D (5 bases). The CDR3 length is 16 residues. The V end was cut by 2 bases, the J end by 1 base, with 12 bases between. The germline V gene encodes CDR1 SGHRS and CDR2 YFSETQ.

The chain couples TRBV7-6 to TRBJ1-6; the D gene is possibly TRBD1 (5 bases). The CDR3 consists of 16 residues. Germline CDR1 and CDR2: SGHVS and FNYEAQ. The V end lost 1 base, the J end lost 6 bases, and 13 bases lay between the germline ends. The CDR3 DNA is TGTGCCAGCAGCTTAGAGTTAGAAGGGGTTAATTCACCCCTCCACTTT. Its translation is CASSLELEGVNSPLHF.

The chain joins TRBV9 to TRBJ1-1; D might be TRBD1 (5 bases). The V gene lost 0 bases and the J gene lost 4 bases, with 7 bases spanning the gap. Germline V CDR1 and CDR2: SGDLS, YYNGEE. This CDR3 is 13 amino acids long. The CDR3 reads CASSVDRPTEAFF. CDR3 bases: TGTGCCAGCAGCGTAGACAGGCCCACTGAAGCTTTCTTT.

This chain connects TRBV13 to TRBJ1-5, with TRBD1 matching over 8 bases. In germline, CDR1 is PRHDT, CDR2 FYEKMQ (reference sequence). V lost 4 bases and J lost 1; bases outside the gene matches: 3. The CDR3 has 15 residues. CDR3 DNA sequence: TGTGCCAGCAGCTCAGGGGGCCCCAGCAATCAGCCCCAGCATTTT. It encodes CASSSGGPSNQPQHF.

The chain combines TRBV4-1 with TRBJ1-2; 9 nucleotides match TRBD1. Trimming removed 3 bases from V and 7 bases from J; junction bases left unmatched: 9. The CDR3 spans 15 residues. Germline CDR1 reads MGHRA; CDR2 reads YSYEKL. The CDR3 spells CASSQEDRGTFGYTF. In DNA, the CDR3 is TGCGCCAGCAGCCAGGAAGACAGGGGGACTTTTGGCTACACCTTC.

The rearrangement uses TRBV6-4 and TRBJ1-6; tentative D call: TRBD1 (6 bases). The CDR3 spans 14 residues. Germline CDR1 and CDR2: MRHNA and SNTAGT. V gave up 4 bases and J gave up 6 bases, with 10 bases separating them. CDR3 DNA sequence: TGTGCCAGCAGTGCGACAGGTCGTAATTCACCCCTCCACTTT. Translation gives CASSATGRNSPLHF.

This clone occurred once. This chain connects TRBV4-3 to TRBJ2-2; D perhaps matches TRBD2 (6 bases). The V gene's germline CDR1 is LGHNA and CDR2 YSLEER. Between the trimmed V and J ends, which lost 0 bases and 2 bases, there was a span of 10 bases. There are 16 residues in the CDR3. The CDR3, as DNA: TGCGCCAGCAGCCAAGACTCGACTAGAAACACCGGGGAGCTGTTTTTT. Translating gives CASSQDSTRNTGELFF.

V is TRBV7-6 and J is TRBJ1-2; D is perhaps TRBD1 (6 bases). CDR1 is SGHVS and CDR2 is FNYEAQ in the germline V gene. CDR3 length: 15 amino acids. Trimming cost V 1 base and J 3 bases, with 12 bases left between them. CDR3 DNA sequence: TGTGCCAGCAGCTTAGGTCCCAGGGGAGACTATGGCTACACCTTC. Its translation is CASSLGPRGDYGYTF.